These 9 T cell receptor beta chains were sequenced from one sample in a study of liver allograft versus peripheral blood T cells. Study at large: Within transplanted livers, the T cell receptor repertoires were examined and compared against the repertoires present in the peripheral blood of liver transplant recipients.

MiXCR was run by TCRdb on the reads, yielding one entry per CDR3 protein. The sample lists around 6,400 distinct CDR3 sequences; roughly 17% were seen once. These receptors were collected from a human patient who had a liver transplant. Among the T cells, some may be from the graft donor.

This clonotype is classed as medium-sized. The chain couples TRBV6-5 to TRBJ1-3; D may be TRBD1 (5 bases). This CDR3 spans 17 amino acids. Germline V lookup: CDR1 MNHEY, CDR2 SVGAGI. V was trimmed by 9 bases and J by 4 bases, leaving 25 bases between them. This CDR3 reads CARSLPGRQGQGNTIYF. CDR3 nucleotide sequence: TGTGCCAGAAGCTTACCCGGCCGCCAGGGCCAAGGAAACACCATATATTTT.

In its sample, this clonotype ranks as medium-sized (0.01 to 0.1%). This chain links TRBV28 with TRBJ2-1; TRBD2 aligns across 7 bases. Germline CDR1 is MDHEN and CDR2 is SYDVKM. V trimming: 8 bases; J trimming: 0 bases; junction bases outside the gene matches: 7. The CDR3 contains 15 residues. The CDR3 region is CASGGGWSSYNEQFF. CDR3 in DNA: TGTGCCAGCGGCGGGGGTTGGAGCTCCTACAATGAGCAGTTCTTC.

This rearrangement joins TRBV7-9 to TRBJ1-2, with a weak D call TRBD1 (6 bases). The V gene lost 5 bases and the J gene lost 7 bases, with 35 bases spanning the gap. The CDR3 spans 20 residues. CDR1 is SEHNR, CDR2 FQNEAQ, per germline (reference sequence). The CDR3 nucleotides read TGTGCCAGCAGCCGGGGGGGAGGGGGTTCATCCACCGTTTCCCGAACTGGCTACACCTTC. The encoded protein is CASSRGGGGSSTVSRTGYTF.

CDR3 DNA: TGTGCCAGCAGTTACGTCGGGAGTAGCTCCTACGAGCAGTACTTC. This translates into CASSYVGSSSYEQYF. The chain carries TRBV6-5 and TRBJ2-7, with D possibly TRBD2 on 6 matching bases. The CDR3 consists of 15 residues. Germline V CDR1 and CDR2: MNHEY, SVGAGI. The V and J ends lost 2 bases and 0 bases respectively, with 11 bases between them.

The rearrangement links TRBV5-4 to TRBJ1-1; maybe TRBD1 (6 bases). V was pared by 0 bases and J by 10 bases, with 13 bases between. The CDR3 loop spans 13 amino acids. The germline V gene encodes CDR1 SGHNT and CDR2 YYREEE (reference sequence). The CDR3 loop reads CASSLGGGAGAFF. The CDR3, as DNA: TGTGCCAGCAGCTTGGGGGGGGGCGCGGGAGCTTTCTTT. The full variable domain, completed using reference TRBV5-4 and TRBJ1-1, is ETGVTQSPTHLIKTRGQQVTLRCSSQSGHNTVSWYQQALGQGPQFIFQYYREEENGRGNFPPRFSGLQFPNYSSELNVNALELDDSALYLCASSLGGGAGAFFGQGTRLTVV.

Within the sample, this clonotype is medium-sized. The CDR3 is CASSQGGVRTDGSVPYF. The CDR3 nucleotides read TGTGCCAGCAGCCAGGGCGGAGTAAGGACCGACGGGTCGGTCCCGTACTTC. This chain links TRBV16 with TRBJ2-7; D remains unclear. V was clipped by 3 bases and J by 12 bases, with 30 bases between them. The CDR3 has 17 residues. Germline CDR1 and CDR2: KGHSY and FQNENV.

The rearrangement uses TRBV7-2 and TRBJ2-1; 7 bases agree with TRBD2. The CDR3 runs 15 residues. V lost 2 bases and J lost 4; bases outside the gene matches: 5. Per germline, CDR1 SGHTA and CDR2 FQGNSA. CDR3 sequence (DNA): TGTGCCAGCAGCTTAAGCGGGACTACTTACAATGAGCAGTTCTTC. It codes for CASSLSGTTYNEQFF.

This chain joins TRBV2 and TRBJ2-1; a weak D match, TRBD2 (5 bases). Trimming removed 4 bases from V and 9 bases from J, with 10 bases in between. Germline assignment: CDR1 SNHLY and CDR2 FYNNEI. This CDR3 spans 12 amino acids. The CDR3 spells CASSAQAVEQFF. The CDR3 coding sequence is TGTGCCAGCAGTGCTCAAGCGGTTGAGCAGTTCTTC.

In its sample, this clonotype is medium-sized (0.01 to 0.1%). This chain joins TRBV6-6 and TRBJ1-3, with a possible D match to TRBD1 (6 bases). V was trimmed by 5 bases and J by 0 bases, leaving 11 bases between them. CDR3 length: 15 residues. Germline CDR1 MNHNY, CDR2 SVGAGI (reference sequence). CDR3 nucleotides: TGTGCCAGCAGTCGACAGGTCGACTCTGGAAACACCATATATTTT. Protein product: CASSRQVDSGNTIYF.